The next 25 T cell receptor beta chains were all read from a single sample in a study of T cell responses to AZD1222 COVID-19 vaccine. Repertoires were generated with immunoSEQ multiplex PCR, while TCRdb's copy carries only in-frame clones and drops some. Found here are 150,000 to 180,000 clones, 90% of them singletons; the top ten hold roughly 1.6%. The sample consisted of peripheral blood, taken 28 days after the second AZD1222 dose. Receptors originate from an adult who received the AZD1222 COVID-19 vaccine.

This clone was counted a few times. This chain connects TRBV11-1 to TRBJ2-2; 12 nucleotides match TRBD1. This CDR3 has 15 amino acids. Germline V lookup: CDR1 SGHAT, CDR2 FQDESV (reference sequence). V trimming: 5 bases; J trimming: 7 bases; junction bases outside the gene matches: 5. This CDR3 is CASSRDRGRVGELFF. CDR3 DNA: TGTGCCAGCAGCAGGGACAGGGGGCGCGTCGGGGAGCTGTTTTTT.

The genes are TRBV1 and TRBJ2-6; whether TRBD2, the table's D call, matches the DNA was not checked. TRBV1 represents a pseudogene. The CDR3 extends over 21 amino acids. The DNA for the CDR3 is TGCACCAGCAGCCACCCCACCCCCGGGACTAGCCGACCTTCTGGGGCCAACGTCCTGACTTTC. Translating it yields CTSSHPTPGTSRPSGANVLTF.

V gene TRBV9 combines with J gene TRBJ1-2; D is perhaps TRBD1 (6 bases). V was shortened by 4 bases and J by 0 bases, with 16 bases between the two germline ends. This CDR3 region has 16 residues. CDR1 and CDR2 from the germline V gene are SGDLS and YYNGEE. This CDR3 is CASSSGADRTNYGYTF. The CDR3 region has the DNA TGTGCCAGCAGCTCGGGCGCCGACAGGACTAACTATGGCTACACCTTC. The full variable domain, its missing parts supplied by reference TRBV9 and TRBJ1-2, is DSGVTQTPKHLITATGQRVTLRCSPRSGDLSVYWYQQSLDQGLQFLIQYYNGEERAKGNILERFSAQQFPDLHSELNLSSLELGDSALYFCASSSGADRTNYGYTFGSGTRLTVV.

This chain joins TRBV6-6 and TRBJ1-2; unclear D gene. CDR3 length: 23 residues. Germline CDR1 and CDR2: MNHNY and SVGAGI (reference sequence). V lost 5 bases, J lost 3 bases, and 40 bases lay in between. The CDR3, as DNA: TGTGCCAGCAGTCCCCAAGTCGGGTATGCGGGGTTAACCGGGAGAACCGACCACTATGGCTACACCTTC. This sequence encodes CASSPQVGYAGLTGRTDHYGYTF.

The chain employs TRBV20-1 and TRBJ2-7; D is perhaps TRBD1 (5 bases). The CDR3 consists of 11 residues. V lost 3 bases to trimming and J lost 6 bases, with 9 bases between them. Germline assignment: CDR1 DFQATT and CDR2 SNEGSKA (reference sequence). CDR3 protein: CSARVGPEQYF. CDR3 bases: TGCAGTGCTAGGGTGGGGCCCGAGCAGTACTTC.

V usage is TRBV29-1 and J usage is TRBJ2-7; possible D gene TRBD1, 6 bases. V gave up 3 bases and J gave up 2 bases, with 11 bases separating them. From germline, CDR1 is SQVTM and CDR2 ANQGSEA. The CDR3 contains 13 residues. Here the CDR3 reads CSVEGQKTYEQYF. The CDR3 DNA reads TGCAGCGTTGAGGGACAAAAAACCTACGAGCAGTACTTC.

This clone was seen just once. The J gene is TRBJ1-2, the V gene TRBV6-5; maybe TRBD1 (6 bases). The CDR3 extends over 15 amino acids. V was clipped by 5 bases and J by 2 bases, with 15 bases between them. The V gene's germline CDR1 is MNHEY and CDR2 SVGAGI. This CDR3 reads CASSRDPQGNYGYTF. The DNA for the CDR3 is TGTGCCAGCAGTCGCGATCCACAGGGCAACTATGGCTACACCTTC.

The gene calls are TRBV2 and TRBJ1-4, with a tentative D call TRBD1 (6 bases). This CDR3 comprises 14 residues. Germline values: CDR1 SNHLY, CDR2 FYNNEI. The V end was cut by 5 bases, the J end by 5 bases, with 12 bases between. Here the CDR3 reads CASSSGQPNEKLFF. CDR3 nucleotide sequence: TGTGCCAGCAGTTCCGGACAGCCCAATGAAAAACTGTTTTTT.

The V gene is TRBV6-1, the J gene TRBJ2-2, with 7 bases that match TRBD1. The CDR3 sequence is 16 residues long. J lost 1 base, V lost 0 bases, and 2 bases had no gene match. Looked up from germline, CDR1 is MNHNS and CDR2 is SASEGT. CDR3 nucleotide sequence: TGTGCCAGCAGTGAAGCGGGACAGCTGAACACCGGGGAGCTGTTTTTT. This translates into CASSEAGQLNTGELFF.

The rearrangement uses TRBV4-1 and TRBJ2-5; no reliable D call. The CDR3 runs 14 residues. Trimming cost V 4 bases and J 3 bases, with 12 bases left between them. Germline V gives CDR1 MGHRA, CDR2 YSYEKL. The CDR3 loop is CASSRTDLEETQYF. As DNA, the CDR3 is TGCGCCAGCAGCCGAACGGACCTCGAAGAGACCCAGTACTTC.

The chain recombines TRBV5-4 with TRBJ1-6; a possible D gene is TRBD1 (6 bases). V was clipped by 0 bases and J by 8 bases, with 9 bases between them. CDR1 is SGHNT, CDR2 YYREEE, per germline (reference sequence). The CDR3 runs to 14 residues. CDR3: CASSLDRDYSPLHF. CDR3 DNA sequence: TGTGCCAGCAGCTTGGACAGGGACTATTCACCCCTCCACTTT.

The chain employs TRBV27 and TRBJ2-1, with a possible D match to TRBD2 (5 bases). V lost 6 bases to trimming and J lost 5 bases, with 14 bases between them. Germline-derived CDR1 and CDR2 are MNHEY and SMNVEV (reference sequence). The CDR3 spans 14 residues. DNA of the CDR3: TGTGCCAGCAGGGCGGGTGGGGTTAACAATGAGCAGTTCTTC. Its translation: CASRAGGVNNEQFF.

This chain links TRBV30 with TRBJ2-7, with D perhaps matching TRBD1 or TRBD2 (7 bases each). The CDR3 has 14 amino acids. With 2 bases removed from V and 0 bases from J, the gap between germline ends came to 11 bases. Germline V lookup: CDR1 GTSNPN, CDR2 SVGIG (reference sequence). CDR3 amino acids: CAWSQGGSSYEQYF. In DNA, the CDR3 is TGTGCCTGGAGTCAGGGGGGGAGCTCCTACGAGCAGTACTTC.

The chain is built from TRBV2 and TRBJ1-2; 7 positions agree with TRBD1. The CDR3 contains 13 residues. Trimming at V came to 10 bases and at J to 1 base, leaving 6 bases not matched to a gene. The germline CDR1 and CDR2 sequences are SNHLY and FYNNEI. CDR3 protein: CATGTANNYGYTF. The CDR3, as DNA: TGTGCCACCGGGACAGCGAATAACTATGGCTACACCTTC.

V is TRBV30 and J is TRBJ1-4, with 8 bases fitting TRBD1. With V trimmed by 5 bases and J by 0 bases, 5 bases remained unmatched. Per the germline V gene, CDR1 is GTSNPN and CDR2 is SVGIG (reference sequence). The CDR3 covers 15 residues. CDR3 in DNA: TGTGCCTGGGGACAGGGATTTGCAACTAATGAAAAACTGTTTTTT. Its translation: CAWGQGFATNEKLFF.

CDR3 residues: CASAAGVRETQYF. The DNA for the CDR3 is TGTGCCAGCGCTGCAGGGGTGAGGGAGACCCAGTACTTC. The chain carries TRBV18 and TRBJ2-5, with D possibly being TRBD1 (6 bases). V lost 8 bases to trimming and J lost 5 bases, with 15 bases between them. The CDR3 is made up of 13 amino acids. Germline V gene sequence: CDR1 KGHSH, CDR2 LQKENI. Full variable domain (rest looked up from reference TRBV18 and TRBJ2-5): NAGVMQNPRHLVRRRGQEARLRCSPMKGHSHVYWYRQLPEEGLKFMVYLQKENIIDESGMPKERFSAEFPKEGPSILRIQQVVRGDSAAYFCASAAGVRETQYFGPGTRLLVL.

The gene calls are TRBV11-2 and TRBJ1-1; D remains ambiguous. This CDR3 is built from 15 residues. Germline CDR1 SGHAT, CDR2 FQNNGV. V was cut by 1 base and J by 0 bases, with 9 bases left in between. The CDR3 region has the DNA TGTGCCAGCAGCTTAGGTCCAAGCATGAACACTGAAGCTTTCTTT. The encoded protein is CASSLGPSMNTEAFF. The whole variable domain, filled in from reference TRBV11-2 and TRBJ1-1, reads EAGVAQSPRYKIIEKRQSVAFWCNPISGHATLYWYQQILGQGPKLLIQFQNNGVVDDSQLPKDRFSAERLKGVDSTLKIQPAKLEDSAVYLCASSLGPSMNTEAFFGQGTRLTVV.

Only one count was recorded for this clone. The CDR3 loop is CASRSWQVGYEQYF. The CDR3 DNA follows: TGTGCCAGCAGATCCTGGCAGGTCGGTTACGAGCAGTACTTC. The rearrangement links TRBV27 to TRBJ2-7; D remains ambiguous. Trimming took 6 bases from V and 4 from J, leaving 16 bases between them. The CDR3 spans 14 residues. Per the germline V gene, CDR1 is MNHEY and CDR2 is SMNVEV (reference sequence).

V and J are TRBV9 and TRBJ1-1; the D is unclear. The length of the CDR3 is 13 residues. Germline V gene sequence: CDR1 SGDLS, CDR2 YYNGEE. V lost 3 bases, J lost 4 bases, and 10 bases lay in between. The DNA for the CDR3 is TGTGCCAGCAGCGAAGCCCCGGGCACTGAAGCTTTCTTT. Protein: CASSEAPGTEAFF.

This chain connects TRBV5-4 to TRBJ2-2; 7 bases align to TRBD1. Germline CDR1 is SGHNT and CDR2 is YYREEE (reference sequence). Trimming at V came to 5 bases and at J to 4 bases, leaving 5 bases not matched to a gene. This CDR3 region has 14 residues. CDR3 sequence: CASRPGQTTGELFF. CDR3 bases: TGTGCCAGCAGACCGGGACAGACCACCGGGGAGCTGTTTTTT.

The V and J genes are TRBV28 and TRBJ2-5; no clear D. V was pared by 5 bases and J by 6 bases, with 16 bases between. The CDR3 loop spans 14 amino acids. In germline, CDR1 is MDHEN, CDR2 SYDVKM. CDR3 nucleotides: TGTGCCAGCAGTCAACAACCGTCGGCAAAGACCCAGTACTTC. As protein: CASSQQPSAKTQYF.

CDR3 DNA sequence: TGTGCCAGCAGCCAAATTTGGGGCTCCTACAATGAGCAGTTCTTC. As protein: CASSQIWGSYNEQFF. The chain couples TRBV3-1 (or the pseudogene TRBV3-2) to TRBJ2-1; D is uncertain. CDR1 LGHDT and CDR2 YNNKEL come from the germline V gene (reference sequence). This CDR3 has 15 amino acids. Between the trimmed V and J ends, which lost 2 bases and 0 bases, there was a span of 8 bases.

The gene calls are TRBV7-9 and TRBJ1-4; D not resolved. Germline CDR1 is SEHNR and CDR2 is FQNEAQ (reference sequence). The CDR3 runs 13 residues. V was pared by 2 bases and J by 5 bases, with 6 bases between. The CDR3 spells CASSLFGNEKLFF. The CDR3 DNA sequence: TGTGCCAGCAGCTTATTTGGGAATGAAAAACTGTTTTTT.

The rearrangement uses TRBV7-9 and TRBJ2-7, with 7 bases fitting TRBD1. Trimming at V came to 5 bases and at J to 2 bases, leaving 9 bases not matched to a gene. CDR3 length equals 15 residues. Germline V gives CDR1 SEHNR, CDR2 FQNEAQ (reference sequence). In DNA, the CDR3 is TGTGCCAGCAGCCCGACCGGGACAGCAGCCTACGAGCAGTACTTC. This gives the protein CASSPTGTAAYEQYF.

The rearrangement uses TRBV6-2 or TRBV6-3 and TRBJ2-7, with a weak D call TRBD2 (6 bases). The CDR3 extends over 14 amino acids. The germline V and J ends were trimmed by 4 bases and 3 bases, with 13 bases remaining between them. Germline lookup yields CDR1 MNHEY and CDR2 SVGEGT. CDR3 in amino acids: CASSSTGGLYEQYF. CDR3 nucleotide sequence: TGTGCCAGCAGTTCCACCGGGGGTCTCTACGAGCAGTACTTC.